This T cell receptor (beta chain) appears in the sequencing data of a study of shared clonotypes between healthy human individuals. It was across several immunoSEQ plates that each subset's genomic DNA was evenly split. Sequencing on ten immunoSEQ deep assay plates was performed for unsorted PBMC DNA. The repertoire was sequenced with immunoSEQ multiplex PCR; TCRdb's copy has only in-frame clones and lacks some. Among some 470,000 clones listed, 76% were seen once. Trimming cost V 4 bases and J 2 bases, with 11 bases left between them. This CDR3 is built from 14 residues. CDR1 and CDR2 (germline): SNHLY, FYNNEI.

Material for sequencing was PBMCs. V is TRBV2 and J is TRBJ1-2, with TRBD1 as a possible D gene (6 bases). The TCR comes from a woman between 40 and 50 years old in good health. Some clones in this sample may be carry-over from other donors' samples. CDR3 coding DNA: TGTGCCAGCAGTGGCGGACAGTCCAACTATGGCTACACCTTC. It codes for CASSGGQSNYGYTF. Supplemented by reference TRBV2 and TRBJ1-2, the full variable domain reads EPEVTQTPSHQVTQMGQEVILRCVPISNHLYFYWYRQILGQKVEFLVSFYNNEISEKSEIFDDQFSVERPDGSNFTLKIRSTKLEDSAMYFCASSGGQSNYGYTFGSGTRLTVV.